The rows below give T cell receptor beta chains drawn from one sample of a study of immune evolution from preneoplasia to lung adenocarcinoma. Profiled with immunoSEQ multiplex PCR; TCRdb holds only in-frame clones, not every one. The sample holds tens of thousands of clones; about 74% are singletons and the top ten take around 6%. The sequenced sample consisted of FFPE invasive lung adenocarcinoma tissue. These receptors originate from a person aged 55 to 69 with invasive lung adenocarcinoma. Some clones in this sample may be carry-over from other donors' samples. The CDR3 runs from the conserved cysteine through the conserved F or W. The D gene is left open where the match is weak. Where a row states a size, it is once, few, many or the class of an expanded clone; other rows omit it.

J,V,size,D,length,DNA,CDR3
TRBJ1-4,TRBV19,few,.,15,TGTGCCAGTAGTGACACCGGTGCAACTAATGAAAAACTGTTTTTT,CASSDTGATNEKLFF
TRBJ1-1,TRBV10-1,.,TRBD1,15,TGCGCCAGCAGTCGGGACAGGGGAAAAACGGATGAAGCTTTCTTT,CASSRDRGKTDEAFF
TRBJ2-7,TRBV19,.,.,14,TGTGCCAGTTCTTACGACAGGACTTCCTACGAGCAGTACTTC,CASSYDRTSYEQYF
TRBJ2-1,TRBV5-1,.,TRBD2,13,TGCGCCAGCAACCCGGGACTAGACAATGAGCAGTTCTTC,CASNPGLDNEQFF
TRBJ2-3,TRBV5-1,once,TRBD2,13,TGCGCCTCCGGGACTAGGGACACAGATACGCAGTATTTT,CASGTRDTDTQYF
TRBJ2-3,TRBV21-1,few,.,12,TGTGCCAGCAGACTCACAGGGGAGGGGCAGTATTTT,CASRLTGEGQYF
TRBJ2-1,TRBV7-2,.,TRBD2,14,TGTGCCAGCACCCCCGGGGGGGTAACCAATGAGCAGTTCTTC,CASTPGGVTNEQFF
TRBJ2-2,TRBV7-6,.,.,15,TGTGCCAGCAGCTTAGGGGTCGTAGGGACCGGGGAGCTGTTTTTT,CASSLGVVGTGELFF
TRBJ2-1,TRBV25-1,.,.,17,TGTGCCAGCAGTGATCCCGAGCGGCCCGGCTCCTACAATGAGCAGTTCTTC,CASSDPERPGSYNEQFF
TRBJ2-5,TRBV2,medium-sized,.,10,TGTGCCAGCAGTGTGGAGACCCAGTACTTC,CASSVETQYF
TRBJ2-1,TRBV6-4,.,.,15,TGTGCCAGCAGTGAGTCTTGGCTAGCCTACAATGAGCAGTTCTTC,CASSESWLAYNEQFF
TRBJ2-7,TRBV19,few,.,11,TGTGCCAGTAAGGAGGGCTCCGAGCAGTACTTC,CASKEGSEQYF
TRBJ2-1,TRBV7-2,.,.,12,TGTGCCAGCAGCTTGAGGGGGGATGAGCAGTTCTTC,CASSLRGDEQFF
TRBJ1-2,TRBV5-1,few,.,14,TGCGCCAGCAGCTTGTCGGCGGGGTTGGTAGTCTACACCTTC,CASSLSAGLVVYTF
TRBJ1-1,TRBV2,few,TRBD1,14,TGTGCCAGCAAGCTGACAGGGGGCAACACTGAAGCTTTCTTT,CASKLTGGNTEAFF
TRBJ2-5,TRBV5-4,.,.,15,TGTGCCAGCAGCAGCACCTCCAGGGTTCAGGAGACCCAGTACTTC,CASSSTSRVQETQYF
TRBJ2-5,TRBV25-1,.,.,13,TGTGCCAGCAGGATGGCCAGCTTGGAGACCCAGTACTTC,CASRMASLETQYF
TRBJ2-3,TRBV7-6,.,.,13,TGTGCCAGCAGCTCTACTGATGCTGATACGCAGTATTTT,CASSSTDADTQYF
TRBJ2-7,TRBV12-5,few,.,11,TGTGCTAGTGGTACAGGCTACGAGCAGTACTTC,CASGTGYEQYF
TRBJ1-1,TRBV5-1,.,.,16,TGCGCCAGCAGCTTGGCTGGGGGGGACATGAACACTGAAGCTTTCTTT,CASSLAGGDMNTEAFF
TRBJ2-1,TRBV7-9,few,TRBD2,15,TGTGCCAGCAGCACGGGACTAGCGTCCTACAATGAGCAGTTCTTC,CASSTGLASYNEQFF
TRBJ1-1,TRBV28,.,.,14,TGTGCCAGCAGTTTAGGGTCTAGAAACACTGAAGCTTTCTTT,CASSLGSRNTEAFF
TRBJ1-2,TRBV11-2,.,TRBD1,14,TGTGCCAGCACCTCCGCGGGAACAGGGGGCGTCTACACCTTC,CASTSAGTGGVYTF
TRBJ2-2,TRBV4-2,few,.,11,TGTGCCAGCGGATACGCCGGGGAGCTGTTTTTT,CASGYAGELFF
TRBJ1-1,TRBV5-1,.,.,11,TGCGCCAGCACGGGGGGCACTGAAGCTTTCTTT,CASTGGTEAFF
TRBJ2-1,TRBV7-3,.,TRBD1,13,TGTGCCAGCAGCTGGACAGGGGGCGATGAGCAGTTCTTC,CASSWTGGDEQFF
TRBJ2-2,TRBV10-3,.,.,13,TGTGCCACCACTGACACGAACACCGGGGAGCTGTTTTTT,CATTDTNTGELFF
TRBJ2-5,TRBV6-1,.,TRBD2,15,TGTGCCAGCAGCCCCGGGACTAGCGGGAGTAGGACCCAGTACTTC,CASSPGTSGSRTQYF
TRBJ1-2,TRBV4-2,.,TRBD1,16,TGTGCCAGCAGCCAAGATTTAGGACAGGGGGTCTATGGCTACACCTTC,CASSQDLGQGVYGYTF
TRBJ2-1,TRBV19,.,TRBD1,16,TGTGCCAGTAGTATTTCCTGGCAGGGGGCAAGAAATGAGCAGTTCTTC,CASSISWQGARNEQFF
TRBJ2-1,TRBV29-1,.,TRBD2,16,TGCAGCGCCCCTGGGGCCGGGACTAGCGGTTACAATGAGCAGTTCTTC,CSAPGAGTSGYNEQFF
TRBJ1-3,TRBV4-2,.,TRBD1,16,TGTGCCAGCAGCCCGGTTCAGGGGGTGGCTGGAAACACCATATATTTT,CASSPVQGVAGNTIYF
TRBJ1-5,TRBV28,.,.,14,TGTGCCAGCAGTTTGCGTAGGGTCCATCAGCCCCAGCATTTT,CASSLRRVHQPQHF
TRBJ2-1,TRBV19,.,.,13,TGTGCCAGTAATCCCCAGGGGTTAAATGAGCAGTTCTTC,CASNPQGLNEQFF
TRBJ2-7,TRBV5-1,once,TRBD1,14,TGCGCCAGCAGCTTGGGGACAGGGATGTACGAGCAGTACTTC,CASSLGTGMYEQYF
TRBJ1-1,TRBV30,.,.,13,TGTGCCTGGGCGGGGGGACATGGGGTTGAAGCTTTCTTT,CAWAGGHGVEAFF
TRBJ2-2,TRBV29-1,.,.,14,TGCAGCGCTATCGACCAGTTGAACACCGGGGAGCTGTTTTTT,CSAIDQLNTGELFF